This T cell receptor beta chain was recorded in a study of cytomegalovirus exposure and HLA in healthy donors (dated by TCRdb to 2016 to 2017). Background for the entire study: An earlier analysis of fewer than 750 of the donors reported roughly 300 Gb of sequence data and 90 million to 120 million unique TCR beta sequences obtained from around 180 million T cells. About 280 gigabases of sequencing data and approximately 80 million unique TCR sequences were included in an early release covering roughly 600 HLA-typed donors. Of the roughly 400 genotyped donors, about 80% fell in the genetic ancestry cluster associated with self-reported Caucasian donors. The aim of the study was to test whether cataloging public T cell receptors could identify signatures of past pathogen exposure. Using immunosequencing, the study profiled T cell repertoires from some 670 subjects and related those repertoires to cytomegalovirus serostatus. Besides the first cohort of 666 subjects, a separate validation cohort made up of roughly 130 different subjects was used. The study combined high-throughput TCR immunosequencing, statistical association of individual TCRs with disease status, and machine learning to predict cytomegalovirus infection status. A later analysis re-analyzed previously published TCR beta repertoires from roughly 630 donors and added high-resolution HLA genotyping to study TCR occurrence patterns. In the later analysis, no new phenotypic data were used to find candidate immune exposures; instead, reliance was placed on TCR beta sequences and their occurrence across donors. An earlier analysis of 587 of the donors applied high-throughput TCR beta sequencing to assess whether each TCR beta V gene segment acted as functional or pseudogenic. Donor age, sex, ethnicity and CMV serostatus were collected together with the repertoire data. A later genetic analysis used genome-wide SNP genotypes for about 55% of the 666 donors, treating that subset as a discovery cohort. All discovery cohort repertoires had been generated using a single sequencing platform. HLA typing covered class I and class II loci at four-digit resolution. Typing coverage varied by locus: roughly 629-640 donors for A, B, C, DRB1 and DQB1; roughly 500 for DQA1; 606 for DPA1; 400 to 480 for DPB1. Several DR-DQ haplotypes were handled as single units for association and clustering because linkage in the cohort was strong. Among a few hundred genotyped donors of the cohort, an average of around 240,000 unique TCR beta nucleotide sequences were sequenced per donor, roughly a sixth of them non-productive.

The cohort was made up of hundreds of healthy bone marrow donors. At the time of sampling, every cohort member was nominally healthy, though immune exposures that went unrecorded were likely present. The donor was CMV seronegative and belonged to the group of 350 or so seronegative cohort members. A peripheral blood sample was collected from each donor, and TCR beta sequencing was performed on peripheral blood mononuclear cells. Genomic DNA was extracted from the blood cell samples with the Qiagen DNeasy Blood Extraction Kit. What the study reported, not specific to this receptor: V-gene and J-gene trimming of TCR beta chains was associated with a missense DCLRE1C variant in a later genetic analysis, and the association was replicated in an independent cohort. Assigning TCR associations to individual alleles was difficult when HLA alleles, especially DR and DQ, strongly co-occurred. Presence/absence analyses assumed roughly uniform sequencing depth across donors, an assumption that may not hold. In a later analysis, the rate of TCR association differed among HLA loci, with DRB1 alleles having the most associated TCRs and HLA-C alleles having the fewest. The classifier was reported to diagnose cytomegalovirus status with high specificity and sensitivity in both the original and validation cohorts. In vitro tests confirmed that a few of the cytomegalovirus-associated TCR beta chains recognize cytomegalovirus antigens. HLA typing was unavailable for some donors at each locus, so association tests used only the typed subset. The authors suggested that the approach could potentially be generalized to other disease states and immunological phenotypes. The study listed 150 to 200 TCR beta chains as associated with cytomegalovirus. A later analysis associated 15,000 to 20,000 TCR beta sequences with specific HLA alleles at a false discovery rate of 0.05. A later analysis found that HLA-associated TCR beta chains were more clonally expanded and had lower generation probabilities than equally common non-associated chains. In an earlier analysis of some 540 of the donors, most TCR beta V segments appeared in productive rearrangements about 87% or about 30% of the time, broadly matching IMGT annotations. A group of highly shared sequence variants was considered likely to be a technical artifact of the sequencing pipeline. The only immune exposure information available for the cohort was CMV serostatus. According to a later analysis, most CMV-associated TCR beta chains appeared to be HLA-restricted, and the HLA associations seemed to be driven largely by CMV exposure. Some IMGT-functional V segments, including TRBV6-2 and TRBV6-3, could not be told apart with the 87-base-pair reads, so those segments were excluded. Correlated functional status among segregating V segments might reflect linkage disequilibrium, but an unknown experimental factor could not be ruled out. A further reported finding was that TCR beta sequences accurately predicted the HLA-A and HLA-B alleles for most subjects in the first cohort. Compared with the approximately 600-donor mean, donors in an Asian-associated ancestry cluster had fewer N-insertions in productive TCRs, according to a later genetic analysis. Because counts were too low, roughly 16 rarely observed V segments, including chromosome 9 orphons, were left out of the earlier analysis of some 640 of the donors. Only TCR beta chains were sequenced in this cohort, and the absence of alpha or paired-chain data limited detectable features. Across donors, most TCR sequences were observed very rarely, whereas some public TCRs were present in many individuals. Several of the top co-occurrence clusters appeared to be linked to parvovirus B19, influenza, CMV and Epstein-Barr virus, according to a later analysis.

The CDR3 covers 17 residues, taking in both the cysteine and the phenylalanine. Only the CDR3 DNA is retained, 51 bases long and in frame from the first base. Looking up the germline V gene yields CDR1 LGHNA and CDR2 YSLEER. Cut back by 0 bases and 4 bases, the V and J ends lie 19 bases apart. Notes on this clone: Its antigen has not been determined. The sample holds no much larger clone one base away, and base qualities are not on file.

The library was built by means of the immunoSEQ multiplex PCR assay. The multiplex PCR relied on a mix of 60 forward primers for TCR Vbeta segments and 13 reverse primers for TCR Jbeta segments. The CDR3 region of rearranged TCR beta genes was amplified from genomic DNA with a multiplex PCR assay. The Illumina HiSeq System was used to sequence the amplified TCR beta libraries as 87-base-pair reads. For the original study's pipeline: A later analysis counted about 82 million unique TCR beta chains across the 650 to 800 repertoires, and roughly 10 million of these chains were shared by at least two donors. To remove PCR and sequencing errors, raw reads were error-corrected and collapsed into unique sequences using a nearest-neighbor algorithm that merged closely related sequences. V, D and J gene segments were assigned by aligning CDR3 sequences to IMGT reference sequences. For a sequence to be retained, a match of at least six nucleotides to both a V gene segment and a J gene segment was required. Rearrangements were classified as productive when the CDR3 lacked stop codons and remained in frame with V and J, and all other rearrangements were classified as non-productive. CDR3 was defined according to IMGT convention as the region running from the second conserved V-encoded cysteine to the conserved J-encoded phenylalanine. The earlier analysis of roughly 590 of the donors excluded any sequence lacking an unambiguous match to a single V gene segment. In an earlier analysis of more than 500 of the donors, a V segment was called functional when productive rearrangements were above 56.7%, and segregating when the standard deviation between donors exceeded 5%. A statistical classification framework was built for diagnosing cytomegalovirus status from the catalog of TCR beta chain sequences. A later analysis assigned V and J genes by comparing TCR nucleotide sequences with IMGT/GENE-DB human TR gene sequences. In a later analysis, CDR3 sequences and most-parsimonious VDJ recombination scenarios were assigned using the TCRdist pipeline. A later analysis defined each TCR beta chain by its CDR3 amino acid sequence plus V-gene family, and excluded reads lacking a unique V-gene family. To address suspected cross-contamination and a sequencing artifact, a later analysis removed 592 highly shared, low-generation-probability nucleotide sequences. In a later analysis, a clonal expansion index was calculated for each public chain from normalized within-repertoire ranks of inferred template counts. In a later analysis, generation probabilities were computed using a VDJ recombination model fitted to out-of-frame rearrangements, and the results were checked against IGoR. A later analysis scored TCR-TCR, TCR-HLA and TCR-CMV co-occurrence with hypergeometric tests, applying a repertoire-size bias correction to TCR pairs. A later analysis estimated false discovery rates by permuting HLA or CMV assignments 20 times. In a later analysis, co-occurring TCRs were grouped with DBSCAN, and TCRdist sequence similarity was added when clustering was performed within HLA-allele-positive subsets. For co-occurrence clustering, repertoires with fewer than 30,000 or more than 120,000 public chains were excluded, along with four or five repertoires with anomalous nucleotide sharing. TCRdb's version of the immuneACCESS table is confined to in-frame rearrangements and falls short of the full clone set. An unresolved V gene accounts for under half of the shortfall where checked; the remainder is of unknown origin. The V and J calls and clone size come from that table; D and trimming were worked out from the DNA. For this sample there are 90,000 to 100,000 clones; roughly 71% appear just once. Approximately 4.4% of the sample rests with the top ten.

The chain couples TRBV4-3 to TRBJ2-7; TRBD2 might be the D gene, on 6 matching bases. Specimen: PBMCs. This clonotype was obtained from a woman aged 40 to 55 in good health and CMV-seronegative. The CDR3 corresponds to CASSQDSFGGSSYEQYF. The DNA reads TGCGCCAGCAGCCAAGATAGCTTCGGGGGTAGCTCATACGAGCAGTACTTC.